These 4 T cell receptor beta chains were all obtained from the same sample, sequenced in a study of T-cell reconstitution after alpha-beta-depleted transplantation in children. The authors prepared the TCRbeta library with unique molecular identifiers. TCRdb ran MiXCR on the PCR reads and lists one entry per CDR3 protein. Counted here are about 410,000 distinct CDR3 sequences, about a fifth occurring once; the ten biggest clones make up less than 4.5%. Here the sequenced sample was PBMCs from the stem cell graft donor, taken from the stem cell graft. The receptor source for this set is a human donor who donated a stem cell graft to a child with acute myeloid leukemia.

The CDR3 protein is CSGGAGTNEKLFF. For the CDR3, the DNA is TGCAGTGGAGGGGCTGGGACTAATGAAAAACTGTTTTTT. The chain combines TRBV29-1 with TRBJ1-4; D is possibly TRBD1 (5 bases). Germline lookup yields CDR1 SQVTM and CDR2 ANQGSEA. The CDR3 has 13 residues.

In its sample, this clonotype was seen a few times. V is TRBV12-3 or TRBV12-4 and J is TRBJ2-5, with 8 bases identical to TRBD2. V shed 5 bases, J shed 5 bases, and the junction held 13 bases outside the gene matches. This CDR3 region has 16 residues. The CDR3 protein is CASSPPRGGRGETQYF. Here the CDR3 DNA reads TGTGCCAGCAGTCCACCCCGGGGGGGGCGCGGTGAGACCCAGTACTTC.

The table lists this clonotype with many counts. J is TRBJ2-3 and V is TRBV20-1; 8 bases fit TRBD2. In germline, CDR1 is DFQATT, CDR2 SNEGSKA (reference sequence). The length of the CDR3 is 16 residues. The V gene end was trimmed by 2 bases and the J gene end by 3 bases; junction bases not matched to a gene: 10. The CDR3 is CSARTPGGPGTDTQYF. CDR3 coding DNA: TGCAGTGCTAGAACCCCGGGAGGGCCCGGGACAGATACGCAGTATTTT.

The table lists this clonotype with many counts. This chain joins TRBV20-1 and TRBJ2-1; 9 nucleotides align to TRBD1. V shed 6 bases and J 3 bases; nucleotides not matched to a gene: 6. The CDR3 spans 14 residues. Germline V gene data show CDR1 as DFQATT and CDR2 as SNEGSKA (reference sequence). The CDR3 DNA reads as TGCAGTGCATCGGGACAGGGAAGCTACAATGAGCAGTTCTTC. Residues: CSASGQGSYNEQFF.